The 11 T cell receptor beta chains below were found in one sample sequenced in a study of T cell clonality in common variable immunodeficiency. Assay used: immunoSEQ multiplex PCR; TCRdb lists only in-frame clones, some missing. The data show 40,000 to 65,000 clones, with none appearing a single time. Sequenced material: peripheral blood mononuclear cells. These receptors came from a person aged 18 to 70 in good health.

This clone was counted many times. Incomplete CDR3 DNA: TGTGCCTGGCTCGACAGGGGAGGTGAAAAA. Encoded protein: CAWLDRGGEK. The CDR3 in its entirety is CAWLDRGGEKLFF. The chain has TRBV30 and TRBJ1-4; 8 bases fit TRBD1. The DNA ends 3 residues before the CDR3 does, and the rest of the CDR3 is filled in from the germline J gene. The germline gives CDR1 GTSNPN, CDR2 SVGIG (reference sequence). V lost 5 bases and J lost 7; bases outside the gene matches: 6. This CDR3 region has 13 residues.

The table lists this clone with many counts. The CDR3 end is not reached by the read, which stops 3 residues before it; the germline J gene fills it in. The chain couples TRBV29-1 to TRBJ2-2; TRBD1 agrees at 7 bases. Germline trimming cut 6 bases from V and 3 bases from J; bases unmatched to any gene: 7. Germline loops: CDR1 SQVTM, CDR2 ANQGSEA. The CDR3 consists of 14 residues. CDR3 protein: CSVTGPGDTGELFF. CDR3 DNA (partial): TGCAGCGTGACAGGGCCAGGTGACACCGGGGAG.

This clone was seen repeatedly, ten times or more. CDR3 bases read: TGTGCCAGCTCACCCGAGCCTGGCGGGTCTAGCACAGATACG. Translated, it gives CASSPEPGGSSTDT. The whole CDR3 sequence reads CASSPEPGGSSTDTQYF. This chain joins TRBV18 and TRBJ2-3, with D possibly TRBD2 on 5 matching bases. The read gets to within 3 residues of the CDR3 end, and the germline J gene fills in the rest. With 3 bases removed from V and 0 bases from J, the gap between germline ends came to 16 bases. The CDR3 is 17 residues long. The germline V gene has CDR1 KGHSH and CDR2 LQKENI.

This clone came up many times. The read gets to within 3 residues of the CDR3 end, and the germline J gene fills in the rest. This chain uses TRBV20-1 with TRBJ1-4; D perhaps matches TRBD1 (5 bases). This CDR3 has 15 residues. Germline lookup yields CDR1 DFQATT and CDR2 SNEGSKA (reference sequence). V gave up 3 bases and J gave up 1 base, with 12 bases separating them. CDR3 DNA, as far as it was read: TGCAGTGCTAGTTCAGGGTCTAGAACTAATGAAAAA. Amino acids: CSASSGSRTNEK. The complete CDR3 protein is CSASSGSRTNEKLFF.

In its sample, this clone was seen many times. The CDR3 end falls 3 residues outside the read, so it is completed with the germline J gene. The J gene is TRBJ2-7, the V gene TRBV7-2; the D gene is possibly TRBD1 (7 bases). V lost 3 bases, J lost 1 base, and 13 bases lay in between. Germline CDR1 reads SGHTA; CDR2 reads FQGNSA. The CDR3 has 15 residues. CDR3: CASSFSTGRSYEQYF. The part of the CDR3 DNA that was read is TGTGCCAGCAGCTTTTCGACAGGGAGGTCCTACGAG.

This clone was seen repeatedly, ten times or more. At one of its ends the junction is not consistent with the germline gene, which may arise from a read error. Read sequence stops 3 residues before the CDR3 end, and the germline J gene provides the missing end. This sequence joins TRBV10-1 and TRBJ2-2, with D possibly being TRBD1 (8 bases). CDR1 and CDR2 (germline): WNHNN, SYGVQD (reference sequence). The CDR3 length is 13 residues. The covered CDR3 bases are TGCGCCAGCAGACAGGGGGGGACCGGGGGG. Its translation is CASRQGGTGG. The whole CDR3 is CASRQGGTGGLFF.

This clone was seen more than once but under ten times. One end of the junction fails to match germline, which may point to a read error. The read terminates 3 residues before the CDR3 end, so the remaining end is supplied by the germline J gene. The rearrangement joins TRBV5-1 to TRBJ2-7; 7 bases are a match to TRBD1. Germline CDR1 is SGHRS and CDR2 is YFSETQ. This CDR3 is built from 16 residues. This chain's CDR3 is CASSLRQGQLSHEQYF. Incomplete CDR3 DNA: TGCGCCAGCAGCCTGAGACAGGGCCAACTCTCCCACGAG. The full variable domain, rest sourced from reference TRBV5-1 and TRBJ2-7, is KAGVTQTPRYLIKTRGQQVTLSCSPISGHRSVSWYQQTPGQGLQFLFEYFSETQRNKGNFPGRFSGRQFSNSRSEMNVSTLELGDSALYLCASSLRQGQLSHEQYFGPGTRLTVT.

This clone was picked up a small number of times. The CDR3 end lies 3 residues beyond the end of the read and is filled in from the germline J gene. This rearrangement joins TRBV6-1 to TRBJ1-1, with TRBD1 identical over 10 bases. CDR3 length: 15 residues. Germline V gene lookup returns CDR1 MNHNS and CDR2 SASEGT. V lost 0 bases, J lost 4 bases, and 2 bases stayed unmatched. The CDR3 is CASSEAGTGVTEAFF. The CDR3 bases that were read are TGTGCCAGCAGTGAAGCAGGGACAGGGGTCACTGAA.

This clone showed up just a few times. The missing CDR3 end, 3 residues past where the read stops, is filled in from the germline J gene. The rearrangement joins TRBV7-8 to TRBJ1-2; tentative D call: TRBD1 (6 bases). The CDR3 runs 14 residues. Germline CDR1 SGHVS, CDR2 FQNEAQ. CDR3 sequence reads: CASSQIRGTDTYTF. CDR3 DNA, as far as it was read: TGTGCCAGCAGCCAAATCAGGGGTACAGATACC. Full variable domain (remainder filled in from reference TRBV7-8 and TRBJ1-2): GAGVSQSPRYKVAKRGQDVALRCDPISGHVSLFWYQQALGQGPEFLTYFQNEAQLDKSGLPSDRFFAERPEGSVSTLKIQRTQQEDSAVYLCASSQIRGTDTYTFGSGTRLTVV.

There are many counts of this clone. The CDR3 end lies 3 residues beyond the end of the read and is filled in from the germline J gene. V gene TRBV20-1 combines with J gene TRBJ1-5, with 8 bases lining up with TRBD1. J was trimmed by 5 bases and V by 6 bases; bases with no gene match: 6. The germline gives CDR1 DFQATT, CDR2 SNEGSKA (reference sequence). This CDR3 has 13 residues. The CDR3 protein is CSARRQGYQPQHF. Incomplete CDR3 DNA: TGCAGTGCGAGGAGACAGGGGTATCAGCCC.

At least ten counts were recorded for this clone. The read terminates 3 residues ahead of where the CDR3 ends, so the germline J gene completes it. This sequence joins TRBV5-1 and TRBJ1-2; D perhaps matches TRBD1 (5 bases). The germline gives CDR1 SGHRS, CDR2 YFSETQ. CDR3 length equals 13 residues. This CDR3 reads CASSPAQGRGYTF. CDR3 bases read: TGCGCCAGCAGCCCGGCCCAGGGTAGGGGC. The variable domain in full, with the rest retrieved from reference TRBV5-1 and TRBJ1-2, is KAGVTQTPRYLIKTRGQQVTLSCSPISGHRSVSWYQQTPGQGLQFLFEYFSETQRNKGNFPGRFSGRQFSNSRSEMNVSTLELGDSALYLCASSPAQGRGYTFGSGTRLTVV.